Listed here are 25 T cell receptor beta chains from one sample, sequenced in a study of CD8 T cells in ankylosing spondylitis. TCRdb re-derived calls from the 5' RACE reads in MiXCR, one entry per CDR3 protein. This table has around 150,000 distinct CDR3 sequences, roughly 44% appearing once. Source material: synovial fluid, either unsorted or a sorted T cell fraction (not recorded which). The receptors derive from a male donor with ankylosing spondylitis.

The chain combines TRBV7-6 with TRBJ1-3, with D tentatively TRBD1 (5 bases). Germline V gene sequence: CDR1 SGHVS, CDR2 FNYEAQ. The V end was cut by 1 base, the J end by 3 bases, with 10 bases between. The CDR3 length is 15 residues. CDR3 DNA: TGTGCCAGCAGCTTAGACAGGACCAGTGGAAACACCATATATTTT. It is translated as CASSLDRTSGNTIYF.

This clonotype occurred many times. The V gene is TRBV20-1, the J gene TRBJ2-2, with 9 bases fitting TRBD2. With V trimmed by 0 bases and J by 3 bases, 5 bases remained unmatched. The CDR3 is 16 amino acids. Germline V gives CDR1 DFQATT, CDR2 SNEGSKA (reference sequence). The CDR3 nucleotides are TGCAGTGCTAGAGATTACCTAGCGGGATACACCGGGGAGCTGTTTTTT. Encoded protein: CSARDYLAGYTGELFF.

In DNA form, the CDR3 reads TGTGCCAGCAGCAAAGTTGAGACAGGAGACAATCAGCCCCAGCATTTT. Encoded protein: CASSKVETGDNQPQHF. The gene calls are TRBV21-1 and TRBJ1-5; TRBD1 is the table's D call, not checked against the DNA. TRBV21-1 corresponds to a pseudogene. The CDR3 runs 16 residues.

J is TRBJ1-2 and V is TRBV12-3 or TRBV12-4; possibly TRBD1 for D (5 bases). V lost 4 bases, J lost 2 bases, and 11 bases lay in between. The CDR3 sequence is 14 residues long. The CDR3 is CASSSLAGNYGYTF. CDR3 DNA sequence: TGTGCCAGCAGTTCCCTTGCAGGGAACTATGGCTACACCTTC.

The CDR3, as DNA: TGCAGTGCTTTTGACAGCTCCTACAATGAGCAGTTCTTC. Protein sequence: CSAFDSSYNEQFF. V usage is TRBV20-1 and J usage is TRBJ2-1; TRBD1 is a possible D gene (5 bases). Germline V gives CDR1 DFQATT, CDR2 SNEGSKA (reference sequence). Trimming stripped 5 bases from V and 0 bases from J, with 8 bases between. The CDR3 is made up of 13 amino acids.

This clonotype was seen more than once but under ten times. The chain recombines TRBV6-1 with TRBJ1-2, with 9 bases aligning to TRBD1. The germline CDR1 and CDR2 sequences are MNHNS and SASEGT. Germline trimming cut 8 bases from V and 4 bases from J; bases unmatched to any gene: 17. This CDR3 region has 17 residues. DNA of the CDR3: TGTGCCAGCCACCGCCGGCCCACACAGGGGGCATTCTATGGCTACACCTTC. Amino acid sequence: CASHRRPTQGAFYGYTF.

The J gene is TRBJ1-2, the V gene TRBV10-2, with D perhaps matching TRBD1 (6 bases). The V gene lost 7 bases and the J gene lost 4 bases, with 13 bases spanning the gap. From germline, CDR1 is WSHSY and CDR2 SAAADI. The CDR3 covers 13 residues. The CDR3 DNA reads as TGCGCCAGCACCAAGGGGGGAATCTATGGCTACACCTTC. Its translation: CASTKGGIYGYTF.

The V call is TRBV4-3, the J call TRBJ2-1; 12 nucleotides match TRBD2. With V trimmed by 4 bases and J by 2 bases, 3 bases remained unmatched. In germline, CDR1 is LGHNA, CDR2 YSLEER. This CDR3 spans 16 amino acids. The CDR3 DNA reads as TGCGCCAGCAGCCCAGGGACTAGCGGGCCCTACAATGAGCAGTTCTTC. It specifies CASSPGTSGPYNEQFF.

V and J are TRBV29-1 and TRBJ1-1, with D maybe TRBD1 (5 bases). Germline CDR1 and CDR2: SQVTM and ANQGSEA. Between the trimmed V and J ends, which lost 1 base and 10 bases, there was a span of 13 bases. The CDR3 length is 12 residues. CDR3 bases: TGCAGCGTTGAAGGGGTCGGGAGGGGAGCTTTCTTT. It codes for CSVEGVGRGAFF.

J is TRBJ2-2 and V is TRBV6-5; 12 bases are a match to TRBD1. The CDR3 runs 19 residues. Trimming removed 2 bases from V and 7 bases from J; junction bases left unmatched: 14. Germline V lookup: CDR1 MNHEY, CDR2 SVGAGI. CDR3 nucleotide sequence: TGTGCCAGCAGTTACGGGGACAGGGGGCGGTGGAGGATCGACGGGGAGCTGTTTTTT. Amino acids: CASSYGDRGRWRIDGELFF.

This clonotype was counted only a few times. The CDR3 region has the DNA TGTGCCAGCAGAGGACAGGGGGCGAATCAGCCCCAGCATTTT. The encoded protein is CASRGQGANQPQHF. The chain has TRBV2 and TRBJ1-5, with TRBD1 identical over 11 bases. V lost 6 bases and J lost 4; bases outside the gene matches: 2. This CDR3 has 14 residues. CDR1 and CDR2 (germline): SNHLY, FYNNEI.

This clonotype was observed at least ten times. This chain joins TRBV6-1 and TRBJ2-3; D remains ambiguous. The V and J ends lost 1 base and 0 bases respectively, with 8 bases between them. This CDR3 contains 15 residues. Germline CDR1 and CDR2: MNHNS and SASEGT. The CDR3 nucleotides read TGTGCCAGCAGTGAAGGAATGGGGAGCACAGATACGCAGTATTTT. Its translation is CASSEGMGSTDTQYF.

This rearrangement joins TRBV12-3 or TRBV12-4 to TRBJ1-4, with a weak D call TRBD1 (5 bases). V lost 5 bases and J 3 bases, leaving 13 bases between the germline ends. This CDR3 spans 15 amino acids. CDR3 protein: CASSPADRSNEKLFF. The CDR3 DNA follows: TGTGCCAGCAGTCCCGCCGACAGATCTAATGAAAAACTGTTTTTT.

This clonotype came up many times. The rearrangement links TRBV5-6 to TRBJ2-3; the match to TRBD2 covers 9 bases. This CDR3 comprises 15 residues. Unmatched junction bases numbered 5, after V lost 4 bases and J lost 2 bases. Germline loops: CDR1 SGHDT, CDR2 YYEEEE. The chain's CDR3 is CASSVAGVDTDTQYF. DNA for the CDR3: TGTGCCAGCAGCGTAGCGGGAGTTGACACAGATACGCAGTATTTT.

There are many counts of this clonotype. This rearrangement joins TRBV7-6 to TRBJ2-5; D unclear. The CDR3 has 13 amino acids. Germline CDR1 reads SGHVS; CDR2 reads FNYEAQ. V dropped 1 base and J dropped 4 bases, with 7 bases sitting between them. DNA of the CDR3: TGTGCCAGCAGCTTAGATTCGAGAGAGACCCAGTACTTC. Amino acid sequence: CASSLDSRETQYF.

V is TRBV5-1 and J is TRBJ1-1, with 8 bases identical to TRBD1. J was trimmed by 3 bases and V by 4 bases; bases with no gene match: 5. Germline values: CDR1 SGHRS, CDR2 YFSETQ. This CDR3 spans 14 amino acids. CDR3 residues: CASSTGQADTEAFF. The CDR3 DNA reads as TGCGCCAGCAGCACGGGACAGGCTGACACTGAAGCTTTCTTT.

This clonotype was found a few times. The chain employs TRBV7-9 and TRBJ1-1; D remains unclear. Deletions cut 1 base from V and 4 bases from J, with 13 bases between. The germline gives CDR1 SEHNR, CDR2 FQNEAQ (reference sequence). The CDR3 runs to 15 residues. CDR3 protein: CASSLGVGMGTEAFF. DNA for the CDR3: TGTGCCAGCAGCTTAGGTGTGGGGATGGGCACTGAAGCTTTCTTT. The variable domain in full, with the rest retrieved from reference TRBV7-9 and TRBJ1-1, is DTGVSQNPRHKITKRGQNVTFRCDPISEHNRLYWYRQTLGQGPEFLTYFQNEAQLEKSRLLSDRFSAERPKGSFSTLEIQRTEQGDSAMYLCASSLGVGMGTEAFFGQGTRLTVV.

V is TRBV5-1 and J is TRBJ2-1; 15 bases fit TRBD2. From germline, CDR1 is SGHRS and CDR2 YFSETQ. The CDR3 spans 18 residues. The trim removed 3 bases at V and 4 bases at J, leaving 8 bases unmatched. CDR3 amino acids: CASSWKTGTSGRYNEQFF. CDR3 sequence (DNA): TGCGCCAGCAGCTGGAAAACCGGGACTAGCGGGAGGTACAATGAGCAGTTCTTC.

This CDR3 reads CAISESGRGTEAFF. CDR3 in DNA: TGTGCCATCAGTGAGTCCGGGAGAGGGACTGAAGCTTTCTTT. The chain employs TRBV10-3 and TRBJ1-1; D is unclear. Looked up from germline, CDR1 is ENHRY and CDR2 is SYGVKD. The CDR3 is 14 residues long. V dropped 0 bases and J dropped 5 bases, with 10 bases sitting between them.

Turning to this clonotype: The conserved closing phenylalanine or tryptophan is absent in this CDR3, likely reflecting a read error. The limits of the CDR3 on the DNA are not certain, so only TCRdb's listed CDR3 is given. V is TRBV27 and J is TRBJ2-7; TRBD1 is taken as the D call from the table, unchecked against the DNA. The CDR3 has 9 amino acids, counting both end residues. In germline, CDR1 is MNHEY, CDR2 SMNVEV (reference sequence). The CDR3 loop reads CASRCRDAN.

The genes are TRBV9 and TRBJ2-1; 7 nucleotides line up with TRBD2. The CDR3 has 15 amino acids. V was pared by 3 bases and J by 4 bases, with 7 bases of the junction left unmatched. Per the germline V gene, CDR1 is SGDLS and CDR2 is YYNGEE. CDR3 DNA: TGTGCCAGCAGCGAGACTAGCCGGTCTTACAATGAGCAGTTCTTC. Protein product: CASSETSRSYNEQFF. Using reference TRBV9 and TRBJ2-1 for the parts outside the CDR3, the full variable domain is DSGVTQTPKHLITATGQRVTLRCSPRSGDLSVYWYQQSLDQGLQFLIQYYNGEERAKGNILERFSAQQFPDLHSELNLSSLELGDSALYFCASSETSRSYNEQFFGPGTRLTVL.

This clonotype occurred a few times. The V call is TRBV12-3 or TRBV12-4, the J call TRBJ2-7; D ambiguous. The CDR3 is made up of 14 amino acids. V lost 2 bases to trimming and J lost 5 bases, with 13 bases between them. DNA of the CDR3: TGTGCCAGCAGTTTACTTGGAACCCCCAACGAGCAGTACTTC. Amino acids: CASSLLGTPNEQYF.

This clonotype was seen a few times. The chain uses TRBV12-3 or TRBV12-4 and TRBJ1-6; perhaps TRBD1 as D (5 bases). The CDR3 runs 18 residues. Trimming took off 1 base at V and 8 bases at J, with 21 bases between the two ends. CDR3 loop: CASSLESVWGTPDSPLHF. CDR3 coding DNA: TGTGCCAGCAGTTTAGAATCCGTTTGGGGGACGCCAGATTCACCCCTCCACTTT.

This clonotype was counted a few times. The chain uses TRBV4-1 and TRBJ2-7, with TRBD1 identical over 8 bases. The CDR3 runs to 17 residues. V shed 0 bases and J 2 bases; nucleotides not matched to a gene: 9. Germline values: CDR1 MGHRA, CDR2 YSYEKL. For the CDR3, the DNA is TGCGCCAGCAGCCAAGATAAAAGAGGGACAGGAACCTACGAGCAGTACTTC. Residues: CASSQDKRGTGTYEQYF.

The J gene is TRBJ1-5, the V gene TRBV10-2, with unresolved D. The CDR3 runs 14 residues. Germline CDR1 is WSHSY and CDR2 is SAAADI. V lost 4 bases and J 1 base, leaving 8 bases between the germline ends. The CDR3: CASSGVRSNQPQHF. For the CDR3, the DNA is TGCGCCAGCAGTGGAGTTCGGAGCAATCAGCCCCAGCATTTT.